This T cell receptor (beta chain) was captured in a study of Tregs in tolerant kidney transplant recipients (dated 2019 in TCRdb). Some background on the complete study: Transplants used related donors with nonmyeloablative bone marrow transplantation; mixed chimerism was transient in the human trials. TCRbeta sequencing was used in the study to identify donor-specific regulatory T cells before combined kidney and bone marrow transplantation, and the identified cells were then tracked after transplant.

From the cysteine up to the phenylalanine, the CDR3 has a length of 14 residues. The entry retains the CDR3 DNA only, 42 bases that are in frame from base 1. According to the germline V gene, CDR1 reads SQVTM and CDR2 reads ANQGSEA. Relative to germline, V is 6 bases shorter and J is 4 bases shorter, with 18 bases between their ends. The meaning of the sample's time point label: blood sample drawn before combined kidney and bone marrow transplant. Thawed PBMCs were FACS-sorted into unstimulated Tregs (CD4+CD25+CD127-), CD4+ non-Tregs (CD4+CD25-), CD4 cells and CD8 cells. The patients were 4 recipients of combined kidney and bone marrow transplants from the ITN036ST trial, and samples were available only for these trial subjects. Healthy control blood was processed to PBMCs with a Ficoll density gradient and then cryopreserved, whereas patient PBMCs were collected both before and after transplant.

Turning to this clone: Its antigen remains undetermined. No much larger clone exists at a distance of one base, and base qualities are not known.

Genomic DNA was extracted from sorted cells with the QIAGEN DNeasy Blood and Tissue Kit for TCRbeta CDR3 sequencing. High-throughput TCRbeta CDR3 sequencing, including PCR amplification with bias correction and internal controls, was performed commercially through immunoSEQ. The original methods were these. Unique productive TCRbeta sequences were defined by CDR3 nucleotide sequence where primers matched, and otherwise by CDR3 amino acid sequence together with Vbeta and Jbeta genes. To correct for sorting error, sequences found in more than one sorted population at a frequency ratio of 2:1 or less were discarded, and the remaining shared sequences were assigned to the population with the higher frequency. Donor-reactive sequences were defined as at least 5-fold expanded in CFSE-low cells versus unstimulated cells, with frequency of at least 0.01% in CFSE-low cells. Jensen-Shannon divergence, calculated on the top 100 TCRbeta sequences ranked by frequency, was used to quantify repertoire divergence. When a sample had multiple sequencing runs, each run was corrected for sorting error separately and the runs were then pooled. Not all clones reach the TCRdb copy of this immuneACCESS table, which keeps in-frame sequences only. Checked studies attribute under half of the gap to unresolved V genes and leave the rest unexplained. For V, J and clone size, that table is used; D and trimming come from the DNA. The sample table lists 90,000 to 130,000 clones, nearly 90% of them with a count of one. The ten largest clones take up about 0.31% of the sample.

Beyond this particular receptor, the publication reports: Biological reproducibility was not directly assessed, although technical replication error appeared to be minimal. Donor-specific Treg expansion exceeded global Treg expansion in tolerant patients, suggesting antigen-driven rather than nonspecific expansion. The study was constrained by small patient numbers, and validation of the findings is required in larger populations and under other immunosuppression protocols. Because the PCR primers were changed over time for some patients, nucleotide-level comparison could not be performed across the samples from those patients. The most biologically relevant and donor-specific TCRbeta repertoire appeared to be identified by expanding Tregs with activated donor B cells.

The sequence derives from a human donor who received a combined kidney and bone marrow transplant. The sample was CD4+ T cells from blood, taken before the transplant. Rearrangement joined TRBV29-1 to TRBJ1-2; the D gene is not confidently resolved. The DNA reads TGCAGCGTGTCCGGTGGCGACTCGATCTATGGCTACACCTTC. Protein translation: CSVSGGDSIYGYTF.